This T cell receptor beta chain was captured by sequencing in a study of tumor and adjacent non-tumor tissue in lung cancer. TCRbeta libraries were built with three rounds of nested PCR, modified from ARM-PCR. One entry per CDR3 protein results from TCRdb running MiXCR on the multiplex PCR reads. The sample yields approximately 77,000 distinct CDR3 sequences, approximately 80% seen once. No cell sorting was done before RNA was extracted from the tissue. The normal lung tissue was taken more than 3 cm from the tumor edge. Worth noting for this clonotype: This may stem from a read error, because a much larger clone lies one nucleotide away.

The CDR3 runs to 13 residues. Germline V CDR1 and CDR2: MNHEY, SVGAGI. The source material was distant non-tumor lung tissue. The chain couples TRBV6-5 to TRBJ2-7; D may be TRBD1 (5 bases). This sequence originates from a man between 60 and 75 years old with non-small cell lung cancer. The CDR3 spells CGSQRTSGNEQYF. CDR3 nucleotide sequence: TGTGGCAGCCAAAGGACAAGTGGGAACGAGCAGTACTTC.